The 27 T cell receptor beta chains given below trace back to one sample, sequenced in a study of cytomegalovirus exposure and HLA in healthy donors. PCR amplification relied on 60 Vbeta primers (plus 13 Jbeta primers). TCRdb keeps only in-frame clones here, not all; method: immunoSEQ multiplex PCR. This sample has approximately 75,000 clones, with around 81% found just once. Sequencing was done on a sample of PBMCs. The receptors shown here come from a male donor in good health and CMV-seronegative.

The chain employs TRBV27 and TRBJ2-2; weak D call: TRBD1 (5 bases). Germline CDR1 is MNHEY and CDR2 is SMNVEV (reference sequence). The V and J ends lost 4 bases and 6 bases respectively, with 12 bases between them. The CDR3 has 14 residues. The CDR3 DNA reads as TGTGCCAGCAGTTCGTCGCCCAGGGCCGGGGAGCTGTTTTTT. It encodes CASSSSPRAGELFF.

For the CDR3, the DNA is TGTGCCAGCAGCGAACTAGCGGGAGGAGGGGGAGAGACCCAGTACTTC. This gives the protein CASSELAGGGGETQYF. The chain is built from TRBV5-4 and TRBJ2-5; 12 nucleotides agree with TRBD2. In germline, CDR1 is SGHNT, CDR2 YYREEE (reference sequence). V lost 4 bases, J lost 4 bases, and 8 bases stayed unmatched. The CDR3 sequence is 16 residues long. Looking up the rest from reference TRBV5-4 and TRBJ2-5 gives the full variable domain: ETGVTQSPTHLIKTRGQQVTLRCSSQSGHNTVSWYQQALGQGPQFIFQYYREEENGRGNFPPRFSGLQFPNYSSELNVNALELDDSALYLCASSELAGGGGETQYFGPGTRLLVL.

For this clone: The junction differs from germline at one of its ends, possibly a read error. The chain links TRBV30 to TRBJ1-2; 8 positions agree with TRBD1. The CDR3 length is 13 residues. Germline V lookup: CDR1 GTSNPN, CDR2 SVGIG (reference sequence). CDR3 bases: TGTGCCTGGACCACGACAGGGGAAAGTGGCTACCCCTTC. Translated, it gives CAWTTTGESGYPF.

This clone came up a few times. V is TRBV5-5 and J is TRBJ1-2; D remains ambiguous. Germline lookup yields CDR1 SGHKS and CDR2 YYEKEE (reference sequence). CDR3 length equals 16 residues. V shed 0 bases and J shed 4 bases, with 16 bases lying between them. For the CDR3, the DNA is TGTGCCAGCAGCTTGGCCAGCAGTTCTGTAGCCTATGGCTACACCTTC. It yields the protein CASSLASSSVAYGYTF.

V is TRBV19 and J is TRBJ2-3; a weak D match, TRBD2 (5 bases). From germline, CDR1 is LNHDA and CDR2 SQIVND (reference sequence). The V end lost 9 bases, the J end lost 5 bases, and 12 bases lay between the germline ends. This CDR3 contains 12 residues. The DNA of the CDR3 is TGTGCCAGCAAGGGAGCTGGAGATACGCAGTATTTT. Its protein is CASKGAGDTQYF.

This clone was detected once. V usage is TRBV28 and J usage is TRBJ1-4; 7 bases agree with TRBD1. The CDR3 is 13 amino acids. V trimming: 7 bases; J trimming: 12 bases; junction bases outside the gene matches: 11. Germline assignment: CDR1 MDHEN and CDR2 SYDVKM. DNA of the CDR3: TGTGCCAGCACCCTGAGTCCCAGGGGGGAACTGTTTTTT. This codes for CASTLSPRGELFF.

This sequence joins TRBV7-6 and TRBJ2-3; TRBD2 agrees at 15 bases. The ends lost 4 bases at V and 3 bases at J; junction bases unmatched: 2. Germline values: CDR1 SGHVS, CDR2 FNYEAQ. The CDR3 spans 16 residues. The CDR3 bases are TGTGCCAGCAGCTGGACTAGCGGGGGGGGAACAGATACGCAGTATTTT. This translates into CASSWTSGGGTDTQYF.

The sample holds a few counts of this clone. The chain carries TRBV15 and TRBJ2-1; 8 nucleotides line up with TRBD1. V trimming: 0 bases; J trimming: 4 bases; junction bases outside the gene matches: 5. The germline CDR1 and CDR2 sequences are LNHNV and YYDKDF (reference sequence). This CDR3 contains 16 residues. CDR3 amino acids: CATSRDETGVYNEQFF. The CDR3 nucleotides read TGTGCCACCAGCAGAGATGAGACAGGGGTTTACAATGAGCAGTTCTTC.

The chain links TRBV28 to TRBJ2-7; 11 bases match TRBD2. Germline V gives CDR1 MDHEN, CDR2 SYDVKM. The CDR3 is made up of 19 amino acids. With V trimmed by 6 bases and J by 2 bases, 18 bases remained unmatched. The CDR3 nucleotides are TGTGCCAGCAGGTCCCTCTCGGGGACTAGCGGACCTCAAGCCTACGAGCAGTACTTC. This codes for CASRSLSGTSGPQAYEQYF.

This clone was observed a handful of times. The chain is built from TRBV5-4 and TRBJ1-3, with a possible D match to TRBD1 (6 bases). There are 14 residues in the CDR3. Per the germline V gene, CDR1 is SGHNT and CDR2 is YYREEE (reference sequence). V was cut by 2 bases and J by 3 bases, with 9 bases left in between. CDR3 region: CASSFDRIGNTIYF. CDR3 coding DNA: TGTGCCAGCAGCTTCGACAGGATTGGAAACACCATATATTTT.

This clone was recorded once. The chain uses TRBV11-2 and TRBJ1-1; no firm D call. The CDR3 is made up of 16 amino acids. V was pared by 1 base and J by 5 bases, with 17 bases between. Germline CDR1 is SGHAT and CDR2 is FQNNGV. The CDR3 sequence: CASSLVGGILGTEAFF. CDR3 coding DNA: TGTGCCAGCAGCTTAGTCGGAGGGATCCTCGGGACTGAAGCTTTCTTT.

This clone was recorded once. The rearrangement links TRBV6-5 to TRBJ1-1; no reliable D call. Germline CDR1 MNHEY, CDR2 SVGAGI. Trimming pared 2 bases from V and 1 base from J, leaving 14 bases between. The CDR3 spans 16 residues. The CDR3 DNA reads as TGTGCCAGCAGTTACATTTCAGCTCGAGGGAACACTGAAGCTTTCTTT. Amino acid sequence: CASSYISARGNTEAFF.

The chain has TRBV4-1 and TRBJ1-1; weak D call: TRBD1 (5 bases). Looked up from germline, CDR1 is MGHRA and CDR2 is YSYEKL. The ends were cut back, 3 bases at V and 7 bases at J, with 9 bases in the middle. The CDR3 is 12 amino acids. The CDR3 nucleotides are TGCGCCAGCAGCCACGGGGGGTGTGAAGCTTTCTTT. As protein: CASSHGGCEAFF.

In nucleotides, the CDR3 is TGTGCCAGCAGCTTTAATATGGGCCTGAACACTGAAGCTTTCTTT. Translation gives CASSFNMGLNTEAFF. V usage is TRBV5-5 and J usage is TRBJ1-1; no definite D call. Trimming removed 2 bases from V and 0 bases from J, with 11 bases in between. The germline CDR1 and CDR2 sequences are SGHKS and YYEKEE (reference sequence). The CDR3 sequence is 15 residues long.

V gene TRBV5-1 combines with J gene TRBJ1-4, with unresolved D. This CDR3 has 13 residues. Germline CDR1 is SGHRS and CDR2 is YFSETQ. V lost 4 bases and J 5 bases, leaving 9 bases between the germline ends. This CDR3 reads CASSNAGNEKLFF. The CDR3, as DNA: TGCGCCAGCAGCAACGCGGGGAATGAAAAACTGTTTTTT. Full variable domain (rest looked up from reference TRBV5-1 and TRBJ1-4): KAGVTQTPRYLIKTRGQQVTLSCSPISGHRSVSWYQQTPGQGLQFLFEYFSETQRNKGNFPGRFSGRQFSNSRSEMNVSTLELGDSALYLCASSNAGNEKLFFGSGTQLSVL.

This clone appeared a few times. V is TRBV11-2 and J is TRBJ2-7; D perhaps matches TRBD2 (7 bases). V was clipped by 5 bases and J by 0 bases, with 17 bases between them. Germline V CDR1 and CDR2: SGHAT, FQNNGV. The CDR3 totals 16 residues. The CDR3 region has the DNA TGTGCCAGCAGCCGAGGGGGGGTTCTGAGCTCCTACGAGCAGTACTTC. It is translated as CASSRGGVLSSYEQYF.

The chain carries TRBV5-4 and TRBJ2-7; D possibly corresponds to TRBD1 (6 bases). Looked up from germline, CDR1 is SGHNT and CDR2 is YYREEE (reference sequence). With 4 bases removed from V and 0 bases from J, the gap between germline ends came to 20 bases. The CDR3 totals 17 residues. The CDR3 sequence: CASSQKTGQTGSYEQYF. CDR3 bases: TGTGCCAGCAGCCAAAAGACGGGACAAACTGGCTCCTACGAGCAGTACTTC.

CDR3 sequence (DNA): TGTGCCAGCATCGAGGGGGGGTTGAACACTGAAGCTTTCTTT. Protein sequence: CASIEGGLNTEAFF. The V and J genes are TRBV6-1 and TRBJ1-1, with D possibly matching TRBD1 (6 bases). Germline V gives CDR1 MNHNS, CDR2 SASEGT. Trimming cost V 7 bases and J 0 bases, with 12 bases left between them. The CDR3 runs to 14 residues.

Points on this clone: In the same sample, other DNA sequences code for this CDR3. The rearrangement uses TRBV30 and TRBJ1-2; D is unresolved. V dropped 3 bases and J dropped 2 bases, with 22 bases sitting between them. The CDR3 consists of 17 residues. Germline lookup yields CDR1 GTSNPN and CDR2 SVGIG (reference sequence). The CDR3 DNA follows: TGTGCCTGGAGCCAGCTTATACGGGAAATAAAAAACTATGGCTACACCTTC. It is translated as CAWSQLIREIKNYGYTF.

The genes are TRBV4-3 and TRBJ2-2; a possible D gene is TRBD2 (5 bases). Germline V CDR1 and CDR2: LGHNA, YSLEER. V lost 1 base to trimming and J lost 6 bases, with 15 bases between them. The CDR3 loop spans 16 amino acids. CDR3 protein: CASSQVLSDYSGELFF. In DNA, the CDR3 is TGCGCCAGCAGCCAAGTACTATCCGACTACTCCGGGGAGCTGTTTTTT.

The rearrangement joins TRBV20-1 to TRBJ1-4; D remains ambiguous. This CDR3 is 11 amino acids long. V was pared by 7 bases and J by 8 bases, with 11 bases between. Germline assignment: CDR1 DFQATT and CDR2 SNEGSKA (reference sequence). The CDR3 loop reads CSGIVAEKLFF. As DNA, the CDR3 is TGCAGTGGCATAGTAGCCGAAAAACTGTTTTTT.

This clone was seen a handful of times. J is TRBJ1-2 and V is TRBV6-1; TRBD1 matches 7 bases. V was pared by 2 bases and J by 0 bases, with 9 bases of the junction left unmatched. The CDR3 is 17 amino acids. Germline V gene lookup returns CDR1 MNHNS and CDR2 SASEGT. The CDR3 DNA is TGTGCCAGCAGTGAACCCCTCGGGGACAGAGCTAACTATGGCTACACCTTC. It codes for CASSEPLGDRANYGYTF.

J is TRBJ2-1 and V is TRBV5-6; TRBD1 matches 10 bases. Germline V CDR1 and CDR2: SGHDT, YYEEEE. This CDR3 has 18 amino acids. Unmatched junction bases numbered 15, after V lost 3 bases and J lost 6 bases. CDR3 in amino acids: CASSSTGGILRYINEQFF. CDR3 nucleotides: TGTGCCAGCAGCTCGACAGGGGGCATCCTGAGGTATATCAATGAGCAGTTCTTC.

The gene calls are TRBV5-6 and TRBJ2-2; 8 bases agree with TRBD2. The CDR3 has 16 residues. J gave up 6 bases and V 3 bases, and 10 bases lay outside the gene matches. Germline V gives CDR1 SGHDT, CDR2 YYEEEE. CDR3 residues: CASSYVGRAGAGELFF. The CDR3 coding sequence is TGTGCCAGCAGCTATGTCGGGAGGGCCGGGGCCGGGGAGCTGTTTTTT.

For the CDR3, the DNA is TGTGCCAGCAGTTTGACAGGCCAGGCGAACACCGGGGAGCTGTTTTTT. It specifies CASSLTGQANTGELFF. The chain has TRBV5-4 and TRBJ2-2; a possible D gene is TRBD1 (6 bases). Trimming left V 5 bases short and J 0 bases short, with 14 bases between. CDR3 length: 16 amino acids. Per germline, CDR1 SGHNT and CDR2 YYREEE (reference sequence).

This chain uses TRBV7-3 with TRBJ2-7; 9 nucleotides line up with TRBD1. With V trimmed by 5 bases and J by 0 bases, 2 bases remained unmatched. The CDR3 sequence is 14 residues long. CDR1 and CDR2 from the germline V gene are SGHTA and FQGTGA. The CDR3 loop reads CASSPDRGSYEQYF. The DNA of the CDR3 is TGTGCCAGCAGCCCGGACAGGGGCTCCTACGAGCAGTACTTC.

The chain combines TRBV5-1 with TRBJ2-3; 9 nucleotides agree with TRBD2. The CDR3 is made up of 16 amino acids. Germline V gene sequence: CDR1 SGHRS, CDR2 YFSETQ. V lost 4 bases and J lost 2; bases outside the gene matches: 8. The CDR3 region has the DNA TGCGCCAGCAGCCTCCCGGGACTAGCCTTCACAGATACGCAGTATTTT. Protein: CASSLPGLAFTDTQYF. The entire variable domain, with the rest obtained from reference TRBV5-1 and TRBJ2-3, is as follows: KAGVTQTPRYLIKTRGQQVTLSCSPISGHRSVSWYQQTPGQGLQFLFEYFSETQRNKGNFPGRFSGRQFSNSRSEMNVSTLELGDSALYLCASSLPGLAFTDTQYFGPGTRLTVL.